This TCR beta chain is drawn from a study of blood T cells in healthy people across ages (dated by TCRdb to the mid-2010s). About the investigation overall: In model experiments, template switching captured roughly one uniquely barcoded TCR beta cDNA molecule for every two T cells. To track age-related changes in TCR beta repertoire diversity, the study relied on deep sequencing normalized with unique cDNA molecular identifiers. The donors were divided into four age groups: young (average approximately 17 years), middle-aged (about 41), aged (about 61) and long-lived (roughly 82). To avoid experimental bias, donors of different ages were distributed randomly across sequencing lanes. The study analyzed two additional independent replicas of 1 million unique cDNA reads from the same blood draw for two donors, one aged 18 to 29 and one aged 80 or older.

The library was produced with 5' RACE. Instrument used: Illumina HiSeq 2500. A second PCR of roughly 6 to 11 cycles was run with a J-beta primer mix and a sample-barcoded 5' primer. Each TCR beta cDNA molecule received a unique molecular identifier from a template-switch 5' adaptor carrying 12 random nucleotides. Each sample yielded at least 2.5 million CDR3-containing paired-end reads. First-strand cDNA synthesis was performed from all RNA using the Mint cDNA synthesis kit, with priming by a TRBC-specific oligonucleotide. After uracil-DNA glycosylase treatment, a first 18-cycle PCR used universal primers M1SS and BC2_uni_R on all cDNA. From the authors' description of their analysis: Each sample was normalized by randomly selecting 1 million high-quality reads, each carrying a distinct molecular identifier. Instead of being binned into consensus sequences, reads with shared molecular identifiers were discarded. MiTCR, run with a Q25 quality threshold and the strictest error-elimination algorithm, handled CDR3 identification, clonotype clustering and error correction. A nonparametric unseen species model with Euler transformation was used to estimate lower-bound total TCR beta diversity. The public reads were reanalyzed by TCRdb: fastp trimming at Q25, MiXCR alignment, in-frame beta chains only. Here each entry gathers all rows of one CDR3 protein and keeps the most common genes and DNA. Here the V and J calls rest on TCRdb's processing, not on the authors' analysis. The sample table lists some 1.5 million distinct CDR3 sequences, approximately 30% of them with a count of one. Around 7.7% of the sample is taken by the ten largest.

From a lookup of the germline V gene, CDR1 and CDR2 are SGHAT and FQNNGV. The CDR3 starts with the cysteine, ends with the phenylalanine, and has 16 residues. The kept DNA is CDR3 alone, 48 bases in frame from the first base. V is clipped by 2 bases and J by 1 base, and the sequence between their germline boundaries is 11 bases long. The donors were 40 or so Caucasian individuals from Russia, aged 6 to 90 years, who were systemically healthy. Ten milliliters of peripheral blood were drawn from each donor into EDTA-treated Vacutainer tubes. Ficoll-Paque density-gradient centrifugation was used to isolate PBMCs, with at least 7 million obtained per sample. Total RNA was extracted from PBMCs with Trizol reagent, with at least 6 micrograms obtained per sample. The percentages of naive CD45RAhigh/CD27high T cells were determined by flow cytometry on a PBMC aliquot from every donor. Concerning this clonotype: The antigen it recognizes is unknown. No base-level quality is on record; no much larger clone is a single base apart.

What the study reported, not specific to this receptor: Total diversity estimates from one million sequenced T cells were considered lower bounds and underestimates. As age increased, observed TCR beta diversity per million T cells dropped in a roughly linear way, and a significant reduction was already evident by age 40. The CMV infection status of donors was not known, potentially confounding age-related changes in expanded clonotypes. A strong correlation was found between observed TCR beta diversity and the percentage of naive T cells measured by flow cytometry. Compared with the aged group, the long-lived group had more naive CD4+ T cells, fewer expanded clones and increased TCR diversity, a pattern suggesting age selection. Because profiling used bulk unsorted PBMCs, naive and antigen-experienced compartments could not be compared conclusively.

Input material: blood. The sequence joins TRBV11-2 to TRBJ2-2, with a tentative D call of TRBD1 or TRBD2, each matching 6 bases. The clonotype comes from a woman aged 25-40 years in good health. The CDR3 protein is CASSLPGDMNTGELFF. The DNA reads as follows: TGTGCCAGCAGCTTACCGGGGGACATGAACACCGGGGAGCTGTTTTTT.